A selection of T cell receptor beta chains follows, all from one sample in a study of T cells expressing NK-cell markers. No DNA is given; TCRdb re-called the 5' RACE reads and lists each CDR3 protein once. The sample table includes 400,000 to 500,000 distinct CDR3 sequences. The sample was blood T cells: a sorted CD56 or NKG2C T cell subset, CD4+ or CD8+ T cells, or bulk PBMC T cells (not recorded which). These receptors originate from a woman between 18 and 70 years old in good health. Both conserved end residues are part of each CDR3. Each record gives: J gene, V gene, CDR3 protein.

>TRBJ1-1|TRBV12-3/TRBV12-4
CASSPARDRTEAFF
>TRBJ2-7|TRBV7-2
CASSSGFGRLNYEQYF
>TRBJ1-4|TRBV6-1
CATRRAENEKLFF
>TRBJ2-1|TRBV9
CASSRDGFEQFF
>TRBJ2-1|TRBV7-2
CASSFGGYYNEQFF
>TRBJ2-5|TRBV3-1
CASSQGLGGETQYF
>TRBJ2-7|TRBV20-1
CSASSKYAEQYF
>TRBJ2-2|TRBV5-6
CASSSGLGAGELFF
>TRBJ2-1|TRBV10-1
CASSELLPGQGSYEQFF
>TRBJ2-2|TRBV20-1
CSASPRRLAGNTGELFF
>TRBJ1-1|TRBV25-1
CASSGTRGTGDGGTEAFF
>TRBJ1-1|TRBV27
CASRTSTNTEAFF
>TRBJ2-5|TRBV5-1
CASTRQLSETQYF
>TRBJ2-2|TRBV30
CAWSLGANSGELFF
>TRBJ2-3|TRBV11-1
CASTRLSWGDTQYF
>TRBJ2-1|TRBV6-5
CASSYGLLGGEQFF
>TRBJ1-1|TRBV5-6
CASSLGQVVNTEAFF
>TRBJ2-1|TRBV13
CASNTPGQEDNEQFF
>TRBJ1-5|TRBV7-6
CASSLTVTNQPQHF
>TRBJ1-2|TRBV4-3
CASSQVSGMGYGYTF
>TRBJ2-1|TRBV7-2
CASSFTSGVYNEQFF
>TRBJ2-3|TRBV12-3/TRBV12-4
CASSTPSTDTQYF
>TRBJ2-1|TRBV4-2
CASSQPRRGPGLAGPRNEQFF
>TRBJ1-1|TRBV5-1
CASRTGDLNTEAFF
>TRBJ2-7|TRBV20-1
CSARLAGSSYEQYF
>TRBJ2-3|TRBV25-1
CASTNRDRDVDTQYF
>TRBJ2-5|TRBV20-1
CSASLAGGNQETQYF
>TRBJ1-2|TRBV12-3/TRBV12-4
CASSLYTSNFFNYGYTF
>TRBJ2-4|TRBV6-1
CATLGGPLAKNIQYF
>TRBJ1-2|TRBV5-1
CASSLAGGQNYGYTF
>TRBJ2-5|TRBV20-1
CSASLGGSAQETQYF
>TRBJ1-1|TRBV6-2/TRBV6-3
CASSRYTEAFF
>TRBJ2-7|TRBV20-1
CSASGQGASYEQYF
>TRBJ2-3|TRBV25-1
CASSEGLAGSTDTQYF
>TRBJ1-1|TRBV6-1
CASSELTEAFF
>TRBJ2-7|TRBV19
CASSHDAGDYYEQYF
>TRBJ1-3|TRBV11-2
CASSTGKSGNTIYF
>TRBJ2-1|TRBV6-2/TRBV6-3
CASSSFWTSGETSSYNEQFF
>TRBJ1-1|TRBV29-1
CSVDRVNTEAFF
>TRBJ2-3|TRBV12-3/TRBV12-4
CASSFRTSGADTQYF
>TRBJ2-3|TRBV7-6
CASSLRQESRTDTQYF
>TRBJ2-5|TRBV5-6
CASSLHSTETQYF
>TRBJ2-1|TRBV25-1
CASSDGLSSYNEQFF
>TRBJ2-4|TRBV6-1
CASSEWEAGENIQYF
>TRBJ2-2|TRBV6-1
CASRPGLASTGELFF
>TRBJ2-2|TRBV29-1
CSVDKGAGELFF
>TRBJ2-3|TRBV4-3
CASSQDRGLAVSTDTQYF
>TRBJ2-1|TRBV20-1
CSARDRTFYNEQFF
>TRBJ2-1|TRBV6-1
CASNDPGRDRGHNEQFF
>TRBJ2-7|TRBV28
CASRDRDPEAYEQYF
>TRBJ2-1|TRBV20-1
CSVGDRGSGNEQFF
>TRBJ1-1|TRBV3-1
CASSQDGTAYTEAFF
>TRBJ1-5|TRBV11-2
CASSLRGFSNQPQHF
>TRBJ1-1|TRBV5-5
CASSGTVNTEAFF
>TRBJ2-1|TRBV12-3/TRBV12-4
CASSFGQGEFF
>TRBJ2-2|TRBV29-1
CSVGLQGTRGPGSCFF
>TRBJ2-3|TRBV11-2
CASSWALTQDTQYF
>TRBJ2-3|TRBV4-3
CASSQDPAGGNTHTDTQYF
>TRBJ2-1|TRBV7-2
CASNNGLADYNEQFF
>TRBJ2-1|TRBV24-1
CATSDPPGQGNHNEQFF